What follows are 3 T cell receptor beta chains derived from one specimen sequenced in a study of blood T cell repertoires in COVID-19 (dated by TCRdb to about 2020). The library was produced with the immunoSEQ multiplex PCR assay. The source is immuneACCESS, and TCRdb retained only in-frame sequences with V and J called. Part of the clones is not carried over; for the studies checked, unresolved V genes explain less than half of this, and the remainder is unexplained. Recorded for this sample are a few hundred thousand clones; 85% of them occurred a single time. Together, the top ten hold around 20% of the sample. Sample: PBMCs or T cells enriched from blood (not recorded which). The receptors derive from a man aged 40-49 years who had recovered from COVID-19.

In DNA, the CDR3 is TGTGCCAGCAGCTTAGCAGGGGTTCAGCAGCCCCAGCATTTT. The encoded protein is CASSLAGVQQPQHF. The genes are TRBV13 and TRBJ1-5, with D possibly being TRBD1 (6 bases). The CDR3 contains 14 residues. Trimming shortened V by 1 base and J by 7 bases, and 11 bases separated the two germline ends. Germline V gene sequence: CDR1 PRHDT, CDR2 FYEKMQ (reference sequence).

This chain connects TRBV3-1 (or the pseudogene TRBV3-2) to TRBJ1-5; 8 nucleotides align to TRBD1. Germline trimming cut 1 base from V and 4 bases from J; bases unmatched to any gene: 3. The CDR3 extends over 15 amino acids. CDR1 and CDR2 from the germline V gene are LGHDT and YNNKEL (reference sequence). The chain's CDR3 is CASSQARQGNQPQHF. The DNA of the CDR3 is TGTGCCAGCAGCCAAGCGAGACAGGGGAATCAGCCCCAGCATTTT.

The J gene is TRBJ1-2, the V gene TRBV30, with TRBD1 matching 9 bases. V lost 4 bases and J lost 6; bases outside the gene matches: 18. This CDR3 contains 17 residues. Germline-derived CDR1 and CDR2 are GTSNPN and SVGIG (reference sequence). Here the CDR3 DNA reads TGTGCCTGGACCTTACTTTTTGGACAGGGGAGTCGGGATGGCTACACCTTC. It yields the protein CAWTLLFGQGSRDGYTF.